A single sample is the source of the 19 T cell receptor beta chains below, sequenced in a study of blood T cell repertoires in COVID-19. The repertoire was sequenced with immunoSEQ multiplex PCR; TCRdb's copy has only in-frame clones and lacks some. The sample contains approximately 91,000 clones, approximately 77% of which appear only once. Material for sequencing was peripheral blood. Every receptor here comes from a woman aged 80 or over with acute or convalescent COVID-19.

This clone was seen more than once but under ten times. The chain is built from TRBV29-1 and TRBJ1-2, with D perhaps TRBD1 (5 bases). The CDR3 has 13 residues. V gave up 4 bases and J gave up 4 bases, with 13 bases separating them. CDR1 is SQVTM, CDR2 ANQGSEA, per germline. The CDR3 is CSVGVGQGYGYTF. The CDR3 DNA sequence: TGCAGCGTTGGGGTTGGGCAGGGCTATGGCTACACCTTC.

The chain employs TRBV28 and TRBJ1-4, with 8 nucleotides matching TRBD1. This CDR3 has 16 amino acids. CDR1 and CDR2 from the germline V gene are MDHEN and SYDVKM. Trimming took 4 bases from V and 7 from J; bases not matched to a gene: 11. The CDR3 sequence is CASSSPGQAWGEKLFF. CDR3 DNA: TGTGCCAGCAGTTCCCCGGGACAGGCGTGGGGTGAAAAACTGTTTTTT.

V usage is TRBV5-1 and J usage is TRBJ2-7, with D uncertain. Germline V CDR1 and CDR2: SGHRS, YFSETQ. Between the trimmed V and J ends, which lost 4 bases and 7 bases, there was a span of 9 bases. This CDR3 spans 11 amino acids. The CDR3 spells CASSLYEEQYF. The DNA for the CDR3 is TGCGCCAGCAGCCTCTATGAGGAGCAGTACTTC.

The chain uses TRBV6-5 and TRBJ1-2; 7 bases are shared with TRBD1. V lost 5 bases to trimming and J lost 2 bases; unmatched junction nucleotides: 5. Germline V gives CDR1 MNHEY, CDR2 SVGAGI. There are 14 residues in the CDR3. The CDR3 sequence: CASSRGQKNYGYTF. CDR3 nucleotides: TGTGCCAGCAGTAGGGGACAGAAAAACTATGGCTACACCTTC.

This chain joins TRBV5-6 and TRBJ1-1; D is ambiguous. V was trimmed by 2 bases and J by 0 bases, leaving 8 bases between them. This CDR3 region has 14 residues. Germline V lookup: CDR1 SGHDT, CDR2 YYEEEE. CDR3 DNA: TGTGCCAGCAGCTTATGGCTCATGAACACTGAAGCTTTCTTT. Translated, it gives CASSLWLMNTEAFF.

The J gene is TRBJ2-5, the V gene TRBV10-3; D is ambiguous. Germline lookup yields CDR1 ENHRY and CDR2 SYGVKD. This CDR3 spans 11 amino acids. Deletions cut 8 bases from V and 2 bases from J, with 6 bases between. The chain's CDR3 is CAIGWQETQYF. DNA for the CDR3: TGTGCCATCGGCTGGCAAGAGACCCAGTACTTC.

The chain combines TRBV6-5 with TRBJ1-2; D uncertain. The V and J ends lost 1 base and 6 bases respectively, with 9 bases between them. The V gene's germline CDR1 is MNHEY and CDR2 SVGAGI. There are 13 residues in the CDR3. The chain's CDR3 is CASSYFPGDGYTF. In DNA, the CDR3 is TGTGCCAGCAGTTACTTTCCCGGGGATGGCTACACCTTC.

The V call is TRBV5-1, the J call TRBJ2-7; D unclear. This CDR3 has 12 amino acids. From germline, CDR1 is SGHRS and CDR2 YFSETQ. Trimming took 0 bases from V and 6 from J, leaving 7 bases between them. This CDR3 reads CASSLDSGEQYF. The CDR3 nucleotides are TGCGCCAGCAGCTTGGATTCCGGCGAGCAGTACTTC.

This chain uses TRBV18 with TRBJ2-1, with TRBD2 matching 15 bases. J gave up 6 bases and V 5 bases, and 2 bases lay outside the gene matches. This CDR3 is built from 15 residues. Germline V lookup: CDR1 KGHSH, CDR2 LQKENI. CDR3 sequence: CASSAGLAGGNEQFF. The CDR3 DNA sequence: TGTGCCAGCTCAGCGGGACTAGCGGGGGGCAATGAGCAGTTCTTC.

The table lists this clone with a few counts. The rearrangement joins TRBV7-3 to TRBJ2-7; 7 bases agree with TRBD1. From germline, CDR1 is SGHTA and CDR2 FQGTGA. With 8 bases clipped from V and 4 bases from J, the junction kept 8 bases outside the gene matches. The CDR3 consists of 13 residues. The CDR3 reads CASRAQGEYEQYF. The CDR3 coding sequence is TGTGCCAGCCGAGCTCAGGGGGAATACGAGCAGTACTTC.

The chain carries TRBV5-1 and TRBJ2-7, with 13 bases matching TRBD2. V gave up 4 bases and J gave up 1 base; unmatched junction bases: 17. Germline V gene lookup returns CDR1 SGHRS and CDR2 YFSETQ. This CDR3 is built from 20 residues. CDR3 sequence (DNA): TGCGCCAGCAGCCCTAGAAACGGGACTAGCGGGATGGGTAAGTCCTACGAGCAGTACTTC. Protein: CASSPRNGTSGMGKSYEQYF.

This clone is labeled medium-sized. The rearrangement links TRBV4-3 to TRBJ2-2; 8 nucleotides agree with TRBD1. The CDR3 consists of 16 residues. The junction had 6 bases not matched to a gene; V was cut back by 2 bases and J by 4 bases. CDR1 and CDR2 (germline): LGHNA, YSLEER. The CDR3 is CASSQSGTGLTGELFF. The CDR3 DNA sequence: TGCGCCAGCAGCCAATCCGGGACAGGTCTCACCGGGGAGCTGTTTTTT.

The rearrangement uses TRBV5-3 and TRBJ1-3, with D possibly matching TRBD1 (5 bases). TRBV5-3 has ORF status, its function being uncertain. The CDR3 contains 16 residues. V dropped 0 bases and J dropped 0 bases, with 10 bases sitting between them. CDR3 in DNA: TGTGCCAGAAGCTTGGAGGAGGGGAGCTCTGGAAACACCATATATTTT. This translates into CARSLEEGSSGNTIYF.

This sequence joins TRBV25-1 and TRBJ1-2; D is possibly TRBD1 (6 bases). The CDR3 loop spans 15 amino acids. The V end was cut by 3 bases, the J end by 4 bases, with 15 bases between. Germline CDR1 reads MGHDK; CDR2 reads SYGVNS. CDR3 in amino acids: CASSEGGGGLYGYTF. CDR3 coding DNA: TGTGCCAGCAGTGAGGGGGGAGGGGGACTCTATGGCTACACCTTC.

Many counts were recorded for this clone. This chain joins TRBV19 and TRBJ1-3; D perhaps matches TRBD1 (5 bases). Germline V gene sequence: CDR1 LNHDA, CDR2 SQIVND (reference sequence). V dropped 7 bases and J dropped 1 base, with 11 bases sitting between them. CDR3 length: 14 residues. The CDR3 sequence: CASTKTASGNTIYF. CDR3 nucleotide sequence: TGTGCCAGTACCAAGACAGCTTCTGGAAACACCATATATTTT.

The CDR3 DNA sequence: TGTGCCAGCAGTGTGGCAGGTTCTGCGCAGGGGGCATTCTATGGCTACACCTTC. It specifies CASSVAGSAQGAFYGYTF. V gene TRBV6-1 combines with J gene TRBJ1-2; 8 nucleotides align to TRBD1. V shed 4 bases, J shed 4 bases, and the junction held 17 bases outside the gene matches. The CDR3 sequence is 18 residues long. Germline CDR1 MNHNS, CDR2 SASEGT.

This clone was observed a few times. This chain joins TRBV20-1 and TRBJ1-4, with D uncertain. Trimming took off 3 bases at V and 10 bases at J, with 9 bases between the two ends. The germline gives CDR1 DFQATT, CDR2 SNEGSKA (reference sequence). This CDR3 has 11 residues. CDR3 protein: CSASDGLKLFF. CDR3 sequence (DNA): TGCAGTGCTAGCGATGGACTAAAACTGTTTTTT.

This clone showed up just a few times. The chain couples TRBV30 to TRBJ2-4; TRBD1 matches at 9 bases. The CDR3 is 12 amino acids. The germline CDR1 and CDR2 sequences are GTSNPN and SVGIG (reference sequence). J was trimmed by 7 bases and V by 5 bases; bases with no gene match: 3. CDR3 loop: CAWGGTGNIQYF. CDR3 DNA sequence: TGTGCCTGGGGGGGGACAGGGAACATTCAGTACTTC.

The chain couples TRBV11-2 to TRBJ1-6; D may be TRBD1 (5 bases). From germline, CDR1 is SGHAT and CDR2 FQNNGV. CDR3 length equals 14 residues. V lost 4 bases and J 8 bases, leaving 12 bases between the germline ends. CDR3 nucleotide sequence: TGTGCCAGCAGCTGGGGACTTAGGCATTCACCCCTCCACTTT. Translated: CASSWGLRHSPLHF.